This T cell receptor beta chain was found in a study of glioma-infiltrating T cells. General study results and limits: Gliomas, especially low-grade, showed above-expected tissue-blood divergence; non-neoplastic patients showed below. Tissue and blood shared very few CDR3 sequences.

This CDR3 has 11 residues. With 8 bases removed from V and 7 bases from J, the gap between germline ends came to 9 bases. The germline V gene has CDR1 LNHNV and CDR2 YYDKDF (reference sequence). TCR alpha and beta CDR3 regions were amplified from RNA using iRepertoire nested multiplex PCR. For one-step reverse transcription and amplification, 100-400 ng of tissue mRNA or PBMC total RNA was used. TCRdb called the multiplex PCR reads again in MiXCR, with one record for every CDR3 protein. The table lists fewer than 200,000 distinct CDR3 sequences, more than 35% of them singletons, with 5.2% in the top ten. This clonotype is deemed medium-sized (0.01 to 0.1%). The antigen remains undetermined.

The sequenced sample consisted of glioma tissue, nonneoplastic brain tissue, or PBMCs (not recorded which). V and J are TRBV15 and TRBJ1-3; TRBD1 is a possible D gene (6 bases). The TCR comes from a human donor with low-grade glioma or glioblastoma, undergoing nonglioma brain surgery, or in good health (not recorded which). This chain's CDR3 is CATEQGNTIYF. DNA for the CDR3: TGTGCCACCGAACAGGGTAACACCATATATTTT.